The TCR beta chain described here comes from a study of molecular identifiers for immune sequencing clone quantification. This clonotype occurred a few times. The CDR3 is 15 residues long. V was cut by 10 bases and J by 0 bases, with 18 bases left in between. In germline, CDR1 is MRHNA, CDR2 SNTAGT. Each CDR3 protein is one row after TCRdb ran MiXCR on the PCR reads. This sample has approximately 100,000 distinct CDR3 sequences, with around a third found just once. This TCR came from a human donor in good health. Some libraries in this study had Jurkat cell RNA spiked in. Sequencing input: naive CD8+ T cells from blood, with Jurkat cell RNA spiked in. Described subset: FACS-sorted CD8+CD4-CCR7+CD45RA+ naive T cells. The chain has TRBV6-4 and TRBJ1-1, with D tentatively TRBD1 (5 bases). The DNA for the CDR3 is TGTGCCACCCCAAGGGCAGGGTGGCTGAACACTGAAGCTTTCTTT. This gives the protein CATPRAGWLNTEAFF.